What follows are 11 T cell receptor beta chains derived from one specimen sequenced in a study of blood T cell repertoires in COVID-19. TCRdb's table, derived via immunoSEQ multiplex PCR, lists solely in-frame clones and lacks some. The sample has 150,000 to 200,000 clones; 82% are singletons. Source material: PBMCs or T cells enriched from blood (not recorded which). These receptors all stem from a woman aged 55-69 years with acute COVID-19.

CDR3 bases: TGTGCCAGTAGTATTGACAGGGTCGGCTACACCTTC. Its protein product is CASSIDRVGYTF. The rearrangement uses TRBV19 and TRBJ1-2; TRBD1 matches at 7 bases. CDR1 and CDR2 from the germline V gene are LNHDA and SQIVND (reference sequence). This CDR3 spans 12 amino acids. With 3 bases clipped from V and 8 bases from J, the junction kept 3 bases outside the gene matches.

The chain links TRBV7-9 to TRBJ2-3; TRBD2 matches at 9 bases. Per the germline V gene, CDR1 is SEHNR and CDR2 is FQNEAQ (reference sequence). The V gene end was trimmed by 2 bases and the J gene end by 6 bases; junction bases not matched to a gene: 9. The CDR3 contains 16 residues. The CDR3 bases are TGTGCCAGCAGCTTAAAAGGTAGCGGGAGTACCGATACGCAGTATTTT. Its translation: CASSLKGSGSTDTQYF.

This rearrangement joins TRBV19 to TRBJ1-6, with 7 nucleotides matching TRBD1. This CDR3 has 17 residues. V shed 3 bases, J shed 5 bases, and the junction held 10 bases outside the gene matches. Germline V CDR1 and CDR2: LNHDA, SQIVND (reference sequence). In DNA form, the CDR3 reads TGTGCCAGTAGTATTTCCCGAGGGGGCCAACATAATTCACCCCTCCACTTT. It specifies CASSISRGGQHNSPLHF.

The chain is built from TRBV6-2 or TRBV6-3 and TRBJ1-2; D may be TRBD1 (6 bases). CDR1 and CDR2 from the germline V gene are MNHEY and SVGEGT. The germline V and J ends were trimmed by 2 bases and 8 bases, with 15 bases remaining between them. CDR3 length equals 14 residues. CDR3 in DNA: TGTGCCAGCAGTTACCCCAAGGGGGGGAACGGCTACACCTTC. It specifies CASSYPKGGNGYTF.

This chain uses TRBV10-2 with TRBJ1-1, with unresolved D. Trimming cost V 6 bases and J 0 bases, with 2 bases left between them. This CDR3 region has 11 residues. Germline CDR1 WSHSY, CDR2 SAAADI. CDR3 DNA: TGCGCCAGCAGCTTGAACACTGAAGCTTTCTTT. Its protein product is CASSLNTEAFF.

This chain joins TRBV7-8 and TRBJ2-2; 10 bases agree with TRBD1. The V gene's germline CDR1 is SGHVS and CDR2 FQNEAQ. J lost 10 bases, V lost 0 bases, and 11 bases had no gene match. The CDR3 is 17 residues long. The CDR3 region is CASSLATGGVVAAELFF. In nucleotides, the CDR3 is TGTGCCAGCAGCTTAGCGACAGGGGGCGTCGTAGCTGCGGAGCTGTTTTTT.

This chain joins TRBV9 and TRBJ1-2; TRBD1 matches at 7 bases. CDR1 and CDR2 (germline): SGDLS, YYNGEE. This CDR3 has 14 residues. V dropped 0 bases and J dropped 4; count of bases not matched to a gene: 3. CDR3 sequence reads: CASSVEGTAYGYTF. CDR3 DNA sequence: TGTGCCAGCAGCGTAGAAGGGACAGCCTATGGCTACACCTTC.

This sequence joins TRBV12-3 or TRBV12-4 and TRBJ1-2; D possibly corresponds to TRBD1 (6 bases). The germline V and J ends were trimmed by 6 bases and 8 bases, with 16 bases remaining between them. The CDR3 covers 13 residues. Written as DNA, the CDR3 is TGTGCCAGCAGCCTTGACAGGAGTTGGGGCTACACCTTC. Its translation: CASSLDRSWGYTF.

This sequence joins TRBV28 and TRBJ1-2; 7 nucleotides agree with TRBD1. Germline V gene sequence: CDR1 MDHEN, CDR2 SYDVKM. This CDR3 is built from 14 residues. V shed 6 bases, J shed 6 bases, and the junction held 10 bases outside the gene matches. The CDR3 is CASSSRRGHDGYTF. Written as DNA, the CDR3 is TGTGCCAGCAGCTCCCGGAGGGGGCACGATGGCTACACCTTC.

The CDR3 region has the DNA TGCGCCAGCAGCCCGGGGACAGGGAATGAGCAGTTCTTC. Amino acids: CASSPGTGNEQFF. The V gene is TRBV5-1, the J gene TRBJ2-1; 9 nucleotides line up with TRBD1. Trimming at V came to 4 bases and at J to 7 bases, leaving 3 bases not matched to a gene. The CDR3 is 13 amino acids. Per germline, CDR1 SGHRS and CDR2 YFSETQ. Full variable domain (outside the CDR3, taken from reference TRBV5-1 and TRBJ2-1): KAGVTQTPRYLIKTRGQQVTLSCSPISGHRSVSWYQQTPGQGLQFLFEYFSETQRNKGNFPGRFSGRQFSNSRSEMNVSTLELGDSALYLCASSPGTGNEQFFGPGTRLTVL.

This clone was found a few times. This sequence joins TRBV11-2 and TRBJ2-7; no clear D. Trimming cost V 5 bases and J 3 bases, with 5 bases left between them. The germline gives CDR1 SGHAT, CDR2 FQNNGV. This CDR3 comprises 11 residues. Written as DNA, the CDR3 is TGTGCCAGCAGCCCCAGCTACGAGCAGTACTTC. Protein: CASSPSYEQYF.